Following are 5 T cell receptor beta chains from one sample sequenced in a study of T-cell reconstitution after alpha-beta-depleted transplantation in children. Unique molecular identifiers were built into the TCRbeta library. TCRdb fed the PCR reads into MiXCR, producing one record per CDR3 protein. The data contain around 370,000 distinct CDR3 sequences, around a tenth of them seen just once; the ten biggest clones take up more than 2%. Sequencing used PBMCs from the stem cell graft donor, obtained from the stem cell graft. The receptors shown here come from a human donor who donated a stem cell graft to a child with acute lymphoblastic leukemia.

The chain combines TRBV29-1 with TRBJ2-1; tentative D call: TRBD2 (6 bases). This CDR3 comprises 10 residues. In germline, CDR1 is SQVTM, CDR2 ANQGSEA. CDR3 sequence (DNA): TGCAGTCTCCTAGCGCGGGAGCAGTTCTTC. Residues: CSLLAREQFF.

This chain joins TRBV12-3 or TRBV12-4 and TRBJ1-2, with 9 bases fitting TRBD1. CDR3 length: 16 amino acids. V lost 5 bases and J lost 2; bases outside the gene matches: 9. The CDR3 bases are TGTGCCAGCAGTCCCCGGACAGGGGTTGGCAACTATGGCTACACCTTC. Its protein is CASSPRTGVGNYGYTF.

This clonotype was seen more than once but under ten times. This chain joins TRBV12-3 or TRBV12-4 and TRBJ2-7, with TRBD1 matching over 7 bases. The V and J ends lost 8 bases and 5 bases, in that order; junction bases with no gene match: 12. This CDR3 comprises 14 residues. The CDR3 protein is CASSGQVPPHEQYF. In DNA, the CDR3 is TGTGCCAGCTCCGGACAGGTTCCTCCCCACGAGCAGTACTTC.

This clonotype was picked up a small number of times. The chain is built from TRBV4-1 and TRBJ2-7; TRBD2 agrees at 13 bases. This CDR3 region has 17 residues. CDR1 is MGHRA and CDR2 is YSYEKL in the germline V gene. With 4 bases clipped from V and 3 bases from J, the junction kept 9 bases outside the gene matches. For the CDR3, the DNA is TGCGCCAGCAGCCCGGGACTAGCGGGGAGGGGAGGCTACGAGCAGTACTTC. Its protein product is CASSPGLAGRGGYEQYF.

In its sample, this clonotype was seen a few times. This chain uses TRBV6-1 with TRBJ2-7; TRBD1 matches at 11 bases. The CDR3 is 15 amino acids. V was pared by 7 bases and J by 2 bases, with 7 bases of the junction left unmatched. Germline V CDR1 and CDR2: MNHNS, SASEGT. CDR3 in DNA: TGTGCCAGCAAACCTCCGGGACAGGGGGCCTACGAGCAGTACTTC. The encoded protein is CASKPPGQGAYEQYF.